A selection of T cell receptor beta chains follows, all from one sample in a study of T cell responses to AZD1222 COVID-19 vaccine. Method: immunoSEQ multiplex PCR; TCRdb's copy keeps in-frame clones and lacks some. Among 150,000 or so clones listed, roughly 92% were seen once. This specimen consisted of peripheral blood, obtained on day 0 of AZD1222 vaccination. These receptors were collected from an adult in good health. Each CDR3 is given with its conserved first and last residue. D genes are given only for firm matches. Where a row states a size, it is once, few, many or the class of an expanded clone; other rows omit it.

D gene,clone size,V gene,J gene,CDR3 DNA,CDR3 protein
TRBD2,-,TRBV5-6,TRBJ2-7,TGTGCCAGCAGCTCCCCGGGACTAGCGTCCTACGAGCAGTACTTC,CASSSPGLASYEQYF
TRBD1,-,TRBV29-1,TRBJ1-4,TGCAGCGTGCTTACAGGGGGCCGGGGGGAAAAACTGTTTTTT,CSVLTGGRGEKLFF
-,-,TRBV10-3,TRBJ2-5,TGTGCCATCGCCGCAGGACAAGAGACCCAGTACTTC,CAIAAGQETQYF
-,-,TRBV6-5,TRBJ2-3,TGTGCCAGCAAGGCCGGGGGCACAGATACGCAGTATTTT,CASKAGGTDTQYF
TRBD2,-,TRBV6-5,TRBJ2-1,TGTGCCAGCACGGGGGGGGCCTTTGTTGAGCAGTTCTTC,CASTGGAFVEQFF
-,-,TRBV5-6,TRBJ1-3,TGTGCCAGCAGCTTGAACAGAGTCTCTGGAAACACCATATATTTT,CASSLNRVSGNTIYF
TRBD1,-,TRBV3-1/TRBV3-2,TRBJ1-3,TGTGCCAGCAGCCAACCCAGCCGGGACAGGGGAAACACCATATATTTT,CASSQPSRDRGNTIYF
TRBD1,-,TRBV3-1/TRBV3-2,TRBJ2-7,TGTGCCAGCAGCTCCACAGGGGGCAGTTACGAGCAGTACTTC,CASSSTGGSYEQYF
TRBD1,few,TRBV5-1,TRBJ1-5,TGCGCCAGCAGCATGGACAGGGGTCAGCCCCAGCATTTT,CASSMDRGQPQHF
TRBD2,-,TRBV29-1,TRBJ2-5,TGCAGCGTTGACAGGAGCGGGCTAGCGGCCACCCGCCAGGGAGAGACCCAGTACTTC,CSVDRSGLAATRQGETQYF
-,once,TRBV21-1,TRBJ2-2,TGTGCCAGCAGCAAAGTGGCTAGCGGGCTAACCGGGGAGCTGTTTTTT,CASSKVASGLTGELFF
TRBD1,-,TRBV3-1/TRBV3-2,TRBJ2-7,TGTGCCAGCAGCCAAGTACCCGGGACAGGGGCCGACGAGCAGTACTTC,CASSQVPGTGADEQYF
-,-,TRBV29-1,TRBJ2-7,TGCAGCGTCCTTGGGGGGCCCTACGAGCAGTACTTC,CSVLGGPYEQYF
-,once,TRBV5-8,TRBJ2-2,TGTGCCAGCAGCTTAATAGGGACGAACACCGGGGAGCTGTTTTTT,CASSLIGTNTGELFF
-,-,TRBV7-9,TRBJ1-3,TGTGCCAGCAGCACCGGGGCCTCTGGAAACACCATATATTTT,CASSTGASGNTIYF